This T cell receptor beta chain was profiled in a study of T-cell reconstitution after alpha-beta-depleted transplantation in children. Preparation of the TCRbeta library involved a method that used unique molecular identifiers. TCRdb itself ran the PCR reads through MiXCR, one entry per CDR3 protein. The table has 450,000 to 600,000 distinct CDR3 sequences, approximately 32% seen once. This receptor was identified in a human donor who donated a stem cell graft to a child with aplastic anemia. Sequencing used PBMCs from the stem cell graft donor, obtained from the stem cell graft.

The DNA for the CDR3 is TGCAGTGCTAGAGCCCTGGGCGGTGGGCAGGGAGGTGGAAAACTGTTTTTT. Translation gives CSARALGGGQGGGKLFF. V is TRBV20-1 and J is TRBJ1-4, with a tentative D call TRBD1 (5 bases). This CDR3 contains 17 residues. In germline, CDR1 is DFQATT, CDR2 SNEGSKA (reference sequence). V lost 1 base to trimming and J lost 10 bases, with 25 bases between them.